These 17 T cell receptor beta chains were sequenced from one sample in a study of T-cell memory formation after mild COVID-19. TCRdb ran MiXCR on the 5' RACE reads and lists one entry per CDR3 protein. The table includes about 210,000 distinct CDR3 sequences, over 9.5% detected once. Material: PBMCs or a T cell subset sorted from them (not recorded which). The receptors stem from a man between 18 and 29 years old who had mild COVID-19 (a few samples of this study predate the infection). Cell type and time point are not known.

The chain combines TRBV5-6 with TRBJ2-7; no definite D call. The germline V gene has CDR1 SGHDT and CDR2 YYEEEE. The V and J ends lost 4 bases and 1 base respectively, with 12 bases between them. There are 14 residues in the CDR3. CDR3 amino acids: CASSRPDGSYEQYF. The CDR3 DNA reads as TGTGCCAGCAGCCGCCCGGACGGATCCTACGAGCAGTACTTC. Combining the CDR3 with reference TRBV5-6 and TRBJ2-7 gives the whole variable domain DAGVTQSPTHLIKTRGQQVTLRCSPKSGHDTVSWYQQALGQGPQFIFQYYEEEERQRGNFPDRFSGHQFPNYSSELNVNALLLGDSALYLCASSRPDGSYEQYFGPGTRLTVT.

The CDR3 DNA is TGCAGTGCTAGACCCGGGGCGGAAGATACGCAGTATTTT. It codes for CSARPGAEDTQYF. J is TRBJ2-3 and V is TRBV20-1, with D perhaps TRBD1 or TRBD2 (5 bases each). Looked up from germline, CDR1 is DFQATT and CDR2 is SNEGSKA (reference sequence). The CDR3 is 13 amino acids. V was pared by 2 bases and J by 5 bases, with 11 bases between.

The chain uses TRBV25-1 and TRBJ2-3; possible D gene TRBD1, 6 bases. Trimming left V 2 bases short and J 2 bases short, with 17 bases between. The germline V gene encodes CDR1 MGHDK and CDR2 SYGVNS. The CDR3 has 17 amino acids. In DNA, the CDR3 is TGTGCCAGCAGTGAACGAATGGGGGCAGGGCCCACAGATACGCAGTATTTT. This sequence encodes CASSERMGAGPTDTQYF.

This clonotype has ten or more counts. The rearrangement links TRBV20-1 to TRBJ2-5; D perhaps matches TRBD2 (5 bases). Trimming removed 1 base at V and 8 bases at J, with 23 bases between. Germline lookup yields CDR1 DFQATT and CDR2 SNEGSKA (reference sequence). The CDR3 contains 16 residues. The CDR3 DNA is TGCAGTGCTAGAGGAGGCGGTGCATCTAGCTATGTCACCCAGTACTTC. Its translation: CSARGGGASSYVTQYF.

V and J are TRBV28 and TRBJ1-5; D gene ambiguous. The germline gives CDR1 MDHEN, CDR2 SYDVKM. The V and J ends lost 7 bases and 0 bases respectively, with 10 bases between them. The CDR3 runs 14 residues. DNA of the CDR3: TGTGCCAGCACTGCCAGCGATAGCAATCAGCCCCAGCATTTT. This encodes CASTASDSNQPQHF.

The chain couples TRBV28 to TRBJ1-4, with D possibly TRBD1 on 6 matching bases. Germline assignment: CDR1 MDHEN and CDR2 SYDVKM. Trimming left V 3 bases short and J 16 bases short, with 15 bases between. This CDR3 contains 12 residues. The CDR3 spells CASSLPYDRRFF. Written as DNA, the CDR3 is TGTGCCAGCAGTTTGCCGTATGACAGGAGGTTTTTT. Using reference TRBV28 and TRBJ1-4 for the parts outside the CDR3, the full variable domain is DVKVTQSSRYLVKRTGEKVFLECVQDMDHENMFWYRQDPGLGLRLIYFSYDVKMKEKGDIPEGYSVSREKKERFSLILESASTNQTSMYLCASSLPYDRRFFGSGTQLSVL.

V and J are TRBV24-1 and TRBJ1-2, with D maybe TRBD1 (6 bases). The CDR3 loop spans 14 amino acids. CDR1 is KGHDR and CDR2 is SFDVKD in the germline V gene. V lost 1 base and J 6 bases, leaving 11 bases between the germline ends. The CDR3 sequence: CATSDFPDSNGYTF. CDR3 nucleotide sequence: TGTGCCACCAGTGATTTTCCGGACAGTAATGGCTACACCTTC.

V is TRBV6-5 and J is TRBJ1-2; the D gene is possibly TRBD1 (5 bases). V dropped 6 bases and J dropped 7 bases, with 15 bases sitting between them. The V gene's germline CDR1 is MNHEY and CDR2 SVGAGI. The CDR3 contains 13 residues. The CDR3 DNA reads as TGTGCCAGCAGCCCTGGGAAGGACACTGGCTACACCTTC. Its protein product is CASSPGKDTGYTF.

The chain joins TRBV7-2 to TRBJ2-6, with no clear D. The CDR3 length is 16 residues. Germline values: CDR1 SGHTA, CDR2 FQGNSA. Trimming stripped 5 bases from V and 0 bases from J, with 11 bases between. CDR3 residues: CASSTRPGSGANVLTF. DNA of the CDR3: TGTGCCAGCAGCACCCGACCAGGCTCTGGGGCCAACGTCCTGACTTTC.

This clonotype was seen a handful of times. The gene calls are TRBV3-1 and TRBJ1-2; 9 nucleotides agree with TRBD1. This CDR3 is built from 16 residues. Germline V lookup: CDR1 LGHDT, CDR2 YNNKEL (reference sequence). After removal of 4 bases from V and 6 bases from J, the junction contained 12 bases not matched to a gene. DNA of the CDR3: TGTGCCAGCAGCCTGAACACAGGGGGCGTAATCCATGGCTACACCTTC. Encoded protein: CASSLNTGGVIHGYTF.

The chain joins TRBV12-3 or TRBV12-4 to TRBJ2-3, with D possibly matching TRBD1 (7 bases). This CDR3 has 15 residues. V was cut by 3 bases and J by 4 bases, with 14 bases left in between. The CDR3 spells CASSFGAGQSDTQYF. The CDR3 DNA reads as TGTGCCAGCAGTTTTGGTGCGGGACAGTCAGATACGCAGTATTTT.

The chain combines TRBV12-3 or TRBV12-4 with TRBJ1-6; TRBD1 is a possible D gene (6 bases). The ends were cut back, 4 bases at V and 5 bases at J, with 12 bases in the middle. The CDR3 totals 15 residues. The CDR3 region has the DNA TGTGCCAGCAGTTCGCTGCAGGGGAATAATTCACCCCTCCACTTT. Translated, it gives CASSSLQGNNSPLHF.

This clonotype has ten or more counts. This chain uses TRBV11-2 with TRBJ2-1; D is unresolved. V lost 3 bases and J 4 bases, leaving 13 bases between the germline ends. The V gene's germline CDR1 is SGHAT and CDR2 FQNNGV. This CDR3 region has 15 residues. The CDR3 sequence: CASSFRLGHYNEQFF. DNA for the CDR3: TGTGCCAGCAGCTTTCGGCTAGGGCATTACAATGAGCAGTTCTTC.

The rearrangement joins TRBV12-3 or TRBV12-4 to TRBJ1-1; possible D gene TRBD1, 6 bases. This CDR3 spans 14 amino acids. V shed 11 bases and J shed 4 bases, with 20 bases lying between them. In DNA form, the CDR3 reads TGTGCCTCCCTCACAGGGACAATCGCCACTGAAGCTTTCTTT. Its protein product is CASLTGTIATEAFF.

This clonotype occurred many times. The rearrangement links TRBV5-4 to TRBJ2-1; 9 nucleotides line up with TRBD1. There are 15 residues in the CDR3. Germline CDR1 is SGHNT and CDR2 is YYREEE (reference sequence). V lost 4 bases and J lost 4; bases outside the gene matches: 6. As DNA, the CDR3 is TGTGCCAGCAGCAAGGGACAGGGTTTGTACAATGAGCAGTTCTTC. Translation gives CASSKGQGLYNEQFF.

The chain links TRBV6-2 or TRBV6-3 to TRBJ1-5; TRBD1 matches 8 bases. The CDR3 is 15 residues long. The J segment lost 4 bases and the V segment lost 6 bases, leaving 8 bases of the junction unmatched. CDR1 MNHEY and CDR2 SVGEGT come from the germline V gene. The CDR3 protein is CASSVTGAGNQPQHF. The CDR3 region has the DNA TGTGCCAGCAGCGTGACAGGGGCCGGAAATCAGCCCCAGCATTTT.

This clonotype was found a few times. This chain links TRBV12-3 or TRBV12-4 with TRBJ1-1; 7 nucleotides line up with TRBD1. The CDR3 is made up of 15 amino acids. J lost 5 bases, V lost 6 bases, and 12 bases had no gene match. DNA of the CDR3: TGTGCCAGCAGACCAACCACAGGGGCGCAAACTGAAGCTTTCTTT. This encodes CASRPTTGAQTEAFF.